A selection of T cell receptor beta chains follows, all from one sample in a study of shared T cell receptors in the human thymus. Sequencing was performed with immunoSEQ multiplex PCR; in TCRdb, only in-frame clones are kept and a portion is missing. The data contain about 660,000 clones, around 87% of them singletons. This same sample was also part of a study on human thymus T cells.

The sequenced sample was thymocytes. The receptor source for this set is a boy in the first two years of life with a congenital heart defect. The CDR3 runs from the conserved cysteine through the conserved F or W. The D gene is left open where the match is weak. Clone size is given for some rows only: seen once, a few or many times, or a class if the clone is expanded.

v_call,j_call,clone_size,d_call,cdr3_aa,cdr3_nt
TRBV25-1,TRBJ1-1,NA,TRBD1,CASSDRGTTEAFF,TGTGCCAGCAGTGACAGGGGGACAACTGAAGCTTTCTTT
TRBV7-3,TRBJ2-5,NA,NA,CASSLSGEEETQYF,TGTGCCAGCAGCTTATCGGGGGAAGAAGAGACCCAGTACTTC
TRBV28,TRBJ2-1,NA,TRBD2,CASSYLRAGDNEQFF,TGTGCCAGCAGTTACCTTCGAGCGGGAGACAATGAGCAGTTCTTC
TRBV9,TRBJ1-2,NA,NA,CASSVDWVGSRGLLTGAYGYTF,TGTGCCAGCAGCGTAGATTGGGTGGGAAGCAGAGGTCTTCTCACAGGAGCCTATGGCTACACCTTC
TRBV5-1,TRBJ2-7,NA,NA,CASTYADSYEQYF,TGCGCCAGCACTTATGCGGACTCCTACGAGCAGTACTTC
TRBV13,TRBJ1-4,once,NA,CASSLGEVRANEKLFF,TGTGCCAGCAGCTTAGGCGAAGTCAGGGCGAATGAAAAACTGTTTTTT
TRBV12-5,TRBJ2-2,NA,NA,CASGFGGQLNTGELFF,TGTGCTAGTGGTTTTGGTGGACAGCTTAACACCGGGGAGCTGTTTTTT
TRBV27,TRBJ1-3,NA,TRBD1,CASSLQGSSGNTIYF,TGTGCCAGCAGTCTACAGGGGAGCTCTGGAAACACCATATATTTT
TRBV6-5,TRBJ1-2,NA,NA,CASSCRRGNYGYTF,TGTGCCAGCAGTTGCCGCCGCGGGAACTATGGCTACACCTTC
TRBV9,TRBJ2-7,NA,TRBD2,CASSGRASGGGEQYF,TGTGCCAGCAGCGGCCGGGCTAGCGGGGGTGGTGAGCAGTACTTC
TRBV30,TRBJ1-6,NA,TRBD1,CAWRRQGNSPLHF,TGTGCCTGGAGACGACAGGGGAATTCACCCCTCCACTTT
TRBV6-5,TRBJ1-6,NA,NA,CASSSGQPNSPLHF,TGTGCCAGCAGCTCCGGACAGCCTAATTCCCCCCTCCACTTT
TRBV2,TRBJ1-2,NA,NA,CATTEEFVDGYTF,TGTGCCACCACGGAGGAATTTGTCGATGGCTACACCTTC
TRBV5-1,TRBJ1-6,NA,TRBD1,CASSSRQGSYNSPLHF,TGCGCCAGCAGCTCCCGACAGGGGTCCTATAATTCACCCCTCCACTTT
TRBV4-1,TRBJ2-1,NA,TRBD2,CASSQTGTSGLDEQFF,TGCGCCAGCAGCCAGACCGGGACTAGCGGGCTGGATGAGCAGTTCTTC
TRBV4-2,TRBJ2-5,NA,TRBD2,CASSQDPPRLAGGMETQYF,TGTGCCAGCAGCCAAGACCCCCCTCGTCTGGCGGGGGGAATGGAGACCCAGTACTTC
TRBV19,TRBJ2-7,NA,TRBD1,CASSRQGFHEQYF,TGTGCCAGTAGTAGACAGGGGTTCCACGAGCAGTACTTC
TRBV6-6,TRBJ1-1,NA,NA,CASSLSWEGNTEAFF,TGTGCCAGCAGTCTCTCTTGGGAGGGGAACACTGAAGCTTTCTTT
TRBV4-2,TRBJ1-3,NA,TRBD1,CASSQDQLAYRGVAGNTIYF,TGTGCCAGCAGCCAAGACCAGCTAGCCTACAGGGGAGTCGCTGGAAACACCATATATTTT
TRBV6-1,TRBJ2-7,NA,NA,CASSGRRLEQYF,TGTGCCAGCAGTGGCCGCAGGCTCGAGCAGTACTTC